This TCR beta chain originates from a study of CD8+ T cells in alopecia areata. Reverse transcription of extracted RNA yielded cDNA, which provided the sequencing template. Generated by immunoSEQ multiplex PCR, the TCRdb table keeps only in-frame clones and is missing some. The sample records roughly 100,000 clones, around 50% being singletons. Regarding the study as a whole: Lesional tissue from the scalp (especially in alopecia totalis/universalis) showed higher clonality than normal scalp.

A note on this clone: Antigen specificity is unknown.

The CDR3 is 15 residues long. Per germline, CDR1 MDHEN and CDR2 SYDVKM. Trimming took 6 bases from V and 10 from J, leaving 22 bases between them. The chain employs TRBV28 and TRBJ2-4; a weak D match, TRBD1 (6 bases). Material: CD4+ T cells sorted from blood. This clonotype was obtained from a human donor in good health. The CDR3 is CASSPGSTGLEIQYF. The CDR3 DNA sequence: TGTGCCAGCAGCCCTGGGTCCACAGGGTTAGAAATTCAGTACTTC.